The text below deals with one T cell receptor (beta chain). Germline V CDR1 and CDR2: PRHDT, FYEKMQ (reference sequence). The CDR3 extends over 13 amino acids. V gave up 1 base and J gave up 6 bases, with 7 bases separating them. This record comes from a study of T cell changes during pregnancy in multiple sclerosis. The table came from immunoSEQ multiplex PCR; TCRdb's copy has only in-frame clones and leaves some out. The sample records 50,000 or so clones, roughly 93% being singletons. The sample consisted of peripheral blood, taken in the second trimester of pregnancy. The receptor's source is a female donor with multiple sclerosis, enrolled in a pregnancy study. The chain combines TRBV13 with TRBJ1-5, with D unresolved. As DNA, the CDR3 is TGTGCCAGCAGCTTAGCCCCAGGTCAGCCCCAGCATTTT. As protein: CASSLAPGQPQHF.